The T cell receptor (beta chain) described here comes from a study of shared clonotypes between healthy human individuals. Study context: Contributing individuals were a couple of females and a few males aged 18 to 49.

The authors distributed each subset's genomic DNA evenly over several immunoSEQ plates. Unsorted PBMC DNA went through sequencing on ten immunoSEQ deep assay plates. Method: immunoSEQ multiplex PCR; TCRdb's copy keeps in-frame clones and lacks some. The profile shows approximately 500,000 clones, about four fifths of them singletons. Trimming took off 6 bases at V and 4 bases at J, with 23 bases between the two ends. Germline assignment: CDR1 SGHDT and CDR2 YYEEEE. The CDR3 runs 16 residues. This clone was counted a single time. This clonotype originated in a woman between 35 and 50 years old in good health. Some clones in this sample may be carry-over from other donors' samples. Sequenced: PBMCs. The rearrangement uses TRBV5-6 and TRBJ2-7; the D is unclear. CDR3 bases: TGTGCCAGCACCCTGTGGGCCTCTATTTCTCTTTACGAGCAGTACTTC. Protein: CASTLWASISLYEQYF.